The 7 T cell receptor beta chains reported below all come from one sample, sequenced in a study of shared clonotypes between healthy human individuals. Sequencing used immunoSEQ multiplex PCR; TCRdb keeps in-frame clones, though not all of them. This sample has millions of clones, with 95% found just once. Sequencing input: naive CD4+ T cells sorted from blood. The subset denotes: CD45RA+ positively selected. All receptors derive from a young man in good health.

J is TRBJ2-5 and V is TRBV10-3; TRBD1 matches at 10 bases. Germline V gene data show CDR1 as ENHRY and CDR2 as SYGVKD. J gave up 5 bases and V 10 bases, and 4 bases lay outside the gene matches. The CDR3 consists of 12 residues. The CDR3 protein is CASQDRGETQYF. Written as DNA, the CDR3 is TGTGCCAGCCAGGACAGGGGGGAGACCCAGTACTTC.

This sequence joins TRBV18 and TRBJ2-2; D not resolved. V was shortened by 3 bases and J by 1 base, with 9 bases between the two germline ends. The CDR3 is 15 residues long. Germline CDR1 reads KGHSH; CDR2 reads LQKENI. The chain's CDR3 is CASSPSRLNTGELFF. In DNA form, the CDR3 reads TGTGCCAGCTCACCTTCCCGACTGAACACCGGGGAGCTGTTTTTT.

The chain recombines TRBV2 with TRBJ2-2; 12 bases line up with TRBD2. CDR1 is SNHLY, CDR2 FYNNEI, per germline. This CDR3 is 15 amino acids long. The junction had 5 bases not matched to a gene; V was cut back by 5 bases and J by 7 bases. The CDR3 here is CASSRTSGVVGELFF. The CDR3 DNA sequence: TGTGCCAGCAGTAGGACTAGCGGGGTCGTCGGGGAGCTGTTTTTT. The full variable domain, with the rest looked up from reference TRBV2 and TRBJ2-2, is EPEVTQTPSHQVTQMGQEVILRCVPISNHLYFYWYRQILGQKVEFLVSFYNNEISEKSEIFDDQFSVERPDGSNFTLKIRSTKLEDSAMYFCASSRTSGVVGELFFGEGSRLTVL.

The CDR3 loop reads CSLMGSGELFF. Here the CDR3 DNA reads TGCAGTCTTATGGGGAGCGGGGAGCTGTTTTTT. The gene calls are TRBV20-1 and TRBJ2-2; D possibly corresponds to TRBD2 (5 bases). Germline lookup yields CDR1 DFQATT and CDR2 SNEGSKA (reference sequence). V was clipped by 8 bases and J by 7 bases, with 11 bases between them. The CDR3 spans 11 residues.

As DNA, the CDR3 is TGCGCCAGCAGTGAGATTTGGACAGGGGAGGCCTACGAGCAGTACTTC. It codes for CASSEIWTGEAYEQYF. This chain joins TRBV10-2 and TRBJ2-7, with 9 bases lining up with TRBD1. Germline CDR1 and CDR2: WSHSY and SAAADI. The J segment lost 2 bases and the V segment lost 2 bases, leaving 7 bases of the junction unmatched. There are 16 residues in the CDR3.

This chain links TRBV18 with TRBJ2-6; 12 nucleotides line up with TRBD2. The CDR3 contains 18 residues. Unmatched junction bases numbered 2, after V lost 2 bases and J lost 0 bases. The germline V gene encodes CDR1 KGHSH and CDR2 LQKENI. In DNA form, the CDR3 reads TGTGCCAGCTCACCAACGACTAGCGGGAGCTCTGGGGCCAACGTCCTGACTTTC. This translates into CASSPTTSGSSGANVLTF.

This chain links TRBV4-1 with TRBJ2-5; 12 bases line up with TRBD2. The tail of the sequence fits TRBJ2-7 better, so the J call may be wrong. CDR1 is MGHRA and CDR2 is YSYEKL in the germline V gene. The CDR3 consists of 17 residues. DNA of the CDR3: TGCGCCAGCAGCCAAGACCCTCCGACTAGCGGGAGTTACGAGCAGTACTTC. It specifies CASSQDPPTSGSYEQYF.